What follows is one TCR beta chain and its context. Antigen unknown. Clones were sequenced by immunoSEQ multiplex PCR, and TCRdb holds only the in-frame ones, with some missing. The table shows roughly 2.1 million clones, with 93% occurring only once. The data stem from a study of shared clonotypes between healthy human individuals. The study, taken as a whole, reports: Clonotypes that were shared across four donors made up around 5% of naive CD4 clonotypes.

CD45RO-negative cells were positively selected for CCR7, leaving out terminally differentiated effector memory CD45RA+ cells. The sequenced sample consisted of naive CD8+ T cells from PBMCs. This sequence was found in a man aged 18-30 years in good health. Some clones in this sample may be carry-over from other donors' samples.

Here the CDR3 DNA reads TGTGCCAGCAGCTCCACCGGGACTCCTAATGAGCAGTTCTTC. Protein: CASSSTGTPNEQFF. This rearrangement joins TRBV7-7 to TRBJ2-1, with D perhaps matching TRBD2 (6 bases). The V end was cut by 4 bases, the J end by 7 bases, with 14 bases between. Germline V CDR1 and CDR2: SSHAT, FNYEAQ (reference sequence). The CDR3 runs to 14 residues.